The entry that follows covers one TCR beta chain sequence. These data originate in a study of blood T cells in healthy people across ages. Per the germline V gene, CDR1 is MDHEN and CDR2 is SYDVKM. V lost 7 bases and J 7 bases, leaving 26 bases between the germline ends. The CDR3 covers 16 residues. The second PCR ran 7 to 11 cycles with a sample-barcoded 5' primer and J-beta primers. TCRdb fed the 5' RACE reads into MiXCR, producing one record per CDR3 protein. The sample holds about 590,000 distinct CDR3 sequences, roughly 31% seen once. This TCR was recovered from a woman aged 80 or older in good health. What was sequenced was blood. This chain joins TRBV28 and TRBJ2-7; D is ambiguous. DNA for the CDR3: TGTGCCAGCATCCCCCGGGCCTCACCTCCTAATCGGGAGCAGTACTTC. It encodes CASIPRASPPNREQYF.